This entry lists 20 T cell receptor beta chains sequenced from one sample in a study of blood T cells in healthy people across ages. Then a second PCR, running about 7 to 11 cycles, was carried out with a sample-barcoded 5' primer and a J-beta primer mix. TCRdb used MiXCR to reprocess the 5' RACE reads, holding one entry per CDR3 protein. This table has about 1.6 million distinct CDR3 sequences, 30% to 40% appearing once. Specimen: blood. These receptors all stem from a woman aged 25 to 39 in good health.

This clonotype was picked up a small number of times. Mismatch with germline at one junction end may stem from a read error. The genes are TRBV5-1 and TRBJ2-2; D is unresolved. The CDR3 runs 15 residues. Per germline, CDR1 SGHRS and CDR2 YFSETQ. CDR3 bases: TGTGCCAGCAGCTTGGGCCCAGCGAACACCGGGGAGCTGTTTTTT. This translates into CASSLGPANTGELFF.

The sample holds a few counts of this clonotype. The rearrangement uses TRBV27 and TRBJ2-4; D possibly corresponds to TRBD1 (6 bases). The DNA end is more similar to TRBJ2-7, so the J call may be wrong. CDR1 is MNHEY and CDR2 is SMNVEV in the germline V gene (reference sequence). The CDR3 has 16 amino acids. Here the CDR3 DNA reads TGTGCCAGCAGTCCAATCATCCAGGGGATATCCTACGAGCAGTACTTC. It specifies CASSPIIQGISYEQYF.

This clonotype has more than one count but fewer than ten. V is TRBV20-1 and J is TRBJ1-2; no definite D call. The CDR3 is 15 amino acids. With 4 bases removed from V and 4 bases from J, the gap between germline ends came to 19 bases. Germline CDR1 reads DFQATT; CDR2 reads SNEGSKA (reference sequence). The CDR3 sequence: CSATVSGVNTYGYTF. The CDR3 DNA is TGCAGTGCTACCGTCTCCGGGGTTAATACCTATGGCTACACCTTC.

The CDR3 spells CASSYGQTTQFF. CDR3 sequence (DNA): TGTGCCAGCAGTTACGGACAGACTACGCAGTTCTTC. The gene calls are TRBV6-2 or TRBV6-3 and TRBJ2-1, with a tentative D call TRBD1 (6 bases). CDR3 length: 12 residues. The V and J ends lost 2 bases and 12 bases respectively, with 11 bases between them. The germline CDR1 and CDR2 sequences are MNHEY and SVGEGT.

The rearrangement links TRBV2 to TRBJ2-3; the D is unclear. The V end lost 7 bases, the J end lost 2 bases, and 10 bases lay between the germline ends. The CDR3 runs 13 residues. Germline V gives CDR1 SNHLY, CDR2 FYNNEI. The CDR3 loop reads CASNWQTTDTQYF. The CDR3 nucleotides read TGTGCCAGCAACTGGCAGACCACAGATACGCAGTATTTT.

This chain links TRBV27 with TRBJ2-1; 11 nucleotides agree with TRBD2. V shed 6 bases, J shed 7 bases, and the junction held 17 bases outside the gene matches. This CDR3 region has 18 residues. CDR1 is MNHEY, CDR2 SMNVEV, per germline (reference sequence). This chain's CDR3 is CASSPPLAGGPFRNEQFF. CDR3 nucleotides: TGTGCCAGCAGCCCTCCATTAGCGGGAGGGCCCTTTAGAAATGAGCAGTTCTTC.

This clonotype was seen repeatedly, ten times or more. V is TRBV12-3 or TRBV12-4 and J is TRBJ1-2, with D unclear. Trimming removed 5 bases from V and 6 bases from J, with 4 bases in between. The CDR3 loop spans 10 amino acids. The CDR3 nucleotides read TGTGCCAGCAGTCTTCATGGCTACACCTTC. Amino acids: CASSLHGYTF.

This clonotype was seen a few times. The chain carries TRBV11-2 and TRBJ2-7, with 8 bases lining up with TRBD2. After removal of 5 bases from V and 0 bases from J, the junction contained 6 bases not matched to a gene. CDR1 is SGHAT, CDR2 FQNNGV, per germline. The CDR3 is 15 residues long. The CDR3 region is CASSDWRGDSYEQYF. DNA for the CDR3: TGTGCCAGCAGCGATTGGCGGGGGGACTCCTACGAGCAGTACTTC. The complete variable domain, with remaining parts taken from reference TRBV11-2 and TRBJ2-7, reads EAGVAQSPRYKIIEKRQSVAFWCNPISGHATLYWYQQILGQGPKLLIQFQNNGVVDDSQLPKDRFSAERLKGVDSTLKIQPAKLEDSAVYLCASSDWRGDSYEQYFGPGTRLTVT.

The rearrangement links TRBV27 to TRBJ2-5; D not certain. Trimming took 5 bases from V and 3 from J, leaving 19 bases between them. The CDR3 has 16 amino acids. Germline V lookup: CDR1 MNHEY, CDR2 SMNVEV (reference sequence). The CDR3 DNA is TGTGCCAGCAGTCGTTTTAACGACAACCCGAAAGAGACCCAGTACTTC. Amino acids: CASSRFNDNPKETQYF.

The J gene is TRBJ2-7, the V gene TRBV4-2; perhaps TRBD2 as D (5 bases). The J call may be mistaken, given a closer DNA end match to TRBJ2-5. This CDR3 is built from 15 residues. The germline V gene encodes CDR1 LGHNA and CDR2 YNFKEQ. This chain's CDR3 is CASSQDEDSEETQYF. For the CDR3, the DNA is TGTGCCAGCAGCCAAGATGAGGATAGCGAGGAGACCCAGTACTTC.

This sequence joins TRBV7-9 and TRBJ1-4; D gene ambiguous. Germline V gene data show CDR1 as SEHNR and CDR2 as FQNEAQ (reference sequence). The length of the CDR3 is 16 residues. Trimming pared 2 bases from V and 2 bases from J, leaving 12 bases between. The DNA of the CDR3 is TGTGCCAGCAGCTTAACCGTTTCCGGGACTAATGAAAAACTGTTTTTT. Protein product: CASSLTVSGTNEKLFF.

This clonotype was recorded a few times. The chain is built from TRBV20-1 and TRBJ2-7; D gene unclear. Trimming shortened V by 2 bases and J by 0 bases, and 8 bases separated the two germline ends. The CDR3 loop spans 13 amino acids. Germline loops: CDR1 DFQATT, CDR2 SNEGSKA (reference sequence). This CDR3 is CSARKQSSYEQYF. The CDR3 nucleotides read TGCAGTGCTAGAAAGCAGAGCTCCTACGAGCAGTACTTC.

CDR3 region: CASSLAKGRRANVLTF. The CDR3, as DNA: TGTGCCAGCAGCTTAGCGAAGGGGCGGAGGGCCAACGTCCTGACTTTC. This chain connects TRBV7-9 to TRBJ2-6; a possible D gene is TRBD1 (5 bases). This CDR3 is built from 16 residues. CDR1 SEHNR and CDR2 FQNEAQ come from the germline V gene (reference sequence). V was pared by 0 bases and J by 5 bases, with 11 bases between.

The chain recombines TRBV21-1 with TRBJ1-1. TRBV21-1 is tagged as a pseudogene. CDR3 length: 15 amino acids. The CDR3 loop is CASRGGWWVWTEAFF. The DNA for the CDR3 is TGTGCCAGCAGGGGTGGGTGGTGGGTATGGACTGAAGCTTTCTTT.

The table lists this clonotype with a few counts. This sequence joins TRBV5-1 and TRBJ2-6; 7 nucleotides align to TRBD2. The CDR3 covers 17 residues. With V trimmed by 0 bases and J by 2 bases, 5 bases remained unmatched. Per germline, CDR1 SGHRS and CDR2 YFSETQ. The CDR3 here is CASSLAGGIAGANVLTF. The CDR3 bases are TGCGCCAGCAGCTTGGCCGGGGGGATAGCTGGGGCCAACGTCCTGACTTTC.

The chain carries TRBV29-1 and TRBJ1-1; the match to TRBD1 covers 9 bases. This CDR3 contains 13 residues. Germline assignment: CDR1 SQVTM and CDR2 ANQGSEA. With 7 bases clipped from V and 5 bases from J, the junction kept 8 bases outside the gene matches. The CDR3 reads CSASWTGDTEAFF. The CDR3 coding sequence is TGCAGCGCCTCGTGGACAGGGGATACTGAAGCTTTCTTT.

The rearrangement uses TRBV6-2 or TRBV6-3 and TRBJ1-6; D not certain. This CDR3 has 14 amino acids. The germline CDR1 and CDR2 sequences are MNHEY and SVGEGT. V was cut by 6 bases and J by 9 bases, with 15 bases left in between. Here the CDR3 DNA reads TGTGCCAGCAGGTTAGGCCTCATTGGTTCACCCCTCCACTTT. Protein: CASRLGLIGSPLHF.

Points on this clonotype: A read error may be the cause here, since a much bigger clone is one base away. This chain links TRBV29-1 with TRBJ1-4; possible D gene TRBD1, 6 bases. Germline V CDR1 and CDR2: SQVTM, ANQGSEA. Trimming cost V 4 bases and J 8 bases, with 17 bases left between them. The CDR3 is made up of 14 amino acids. The CDR3 is CSVGDPGAGEKLFF. In nucleotides, the CDR3 is TGCAGCGTTGGAGATCCGGGGGCTGGGGAAAAACTGTTTTTT.

Ten or more counts support this clonotype. This rearrangement joins TRBV28 to TRBJ1-2; TRBD1 might be the D (5 bases). Trimming shortened V by 3 bases and J by 3 bases, and 8 bases separated the two germline ends. The CDR3 is 13 residues long. Germline V lookup: CDR1 MDHEN, CDR2 SYDVKM. The CDR3 here is CASSLRDDYGYTF. The CDR3 bases are TGTGCCAGCAGTTTGAGGGACGACTATGGCTACACCTTC.

This clonotype was counted between two and nine times. The rearrangement joins TRBV5-8 to TRBJ2-7; maybe TRBD2 (5 bases). Per the germline V gene, CDR1 is SGHTS and CDR2 is YDEGEE. Trimming pared 3 bases from V and 5 bases from J, leaving 15 bases between. The CDR3 extends over 14 amino acids. The CDR3 reads CASSCVQSGDEQYF. CDR3 nucleotides: TGTGCCAGCAGCTGTGTGCAGAGCGGAGACGAGCAGTACTTC.